This TCR beta chain came from a study of blood T cells in healthy people across ages. A second PCR, run for about 7 to 11 cycles, used a sample-barcoded 5' primer plus a J-beta primer mix. Via MiXCR, TCRdb re-called the 5' RACE reads, giving one row per CDR3 protein. The sample has roughly 650,000 distinct CDR3 sequences, 32% seen once. The CDR3 contains 15 residues. Trimming shortened V by 1 base and J by 1 base, and 10 bases separated the two germline ends. Germline CDR1 SEHNR, CDR2 FQNEAQ (reference sequence). Concerning this clonotype itself: A read error is possible here, since a much larger clone lies one base away.

There were healthy Caucasian individuals from Russia, aged 6 to 90, serving as donors. Every sample had a minimum of 6 million PBMCs isolated. The sequence derives from a woman of 80 years or more in good health. The chain has TRBV7-9 and TRBJ2-5; D is unclear. The sample comprised blood. The CDR3 spells CASSLGEAFQETQYF. CDR3 sequence (DNA): TGTGCCAGCAGCTTAGGAGAGGCATTCCAAGAGACCCAGTACTTC.